The sample holds one count of the clone carrying this T cell receptor (beta chain). Assay: immunoSEQ multiplex PCR; the TCRdb copy retains only in-frame clones and omits some. This table has 45,000 or so clones, about 91% appearing once. This sample is drawn from a study of T cell changes during pregnancy in multiple sclerosis. The V end lost 5 bases, the J end lost 0 bases, and 20 bases lay between the germline ends. The CDR3 is 17 residues long. The germline gives CDR1 SEHNR, CDR2 FQNEAQ (reference sequence). The sample was CD8+ T cells from peripheral blood mononuclear cells, taken after pregnancy. The chain joins TRBV7-9 to TRBJ2-7; possible D gene TRBD1, 5 bases. This clonotype originated in a female donor with multiple sclerosis, enrolled in a pregnancy study. CDR3 in amino acids: CASSPTLTDPYSYEQYF. CDR3 nucleotide sequence: TGTGCCAGCAGCCCTACATTGACAGACCCCTACTCCTACGAGCAGTACTTC.